These 31 T cell receptor beta chains were sequenced from one sample in a study of blood T cell repertoires in COVID-19. The assay was immunoSEQ multiplex PCR, and TCRdb's table has in-frame clones only and misses some. In the table there are around 63,000 clones, almost 85% of which are singletons. The source material was peripheral blood. The receptors shown here come from a man between 60 and 70 years old with COVID-19, enrolled during active disease.

With respect to this clone: The sample holds other DNA sequences that translate to the same CDR3. The chain uses TRBV5-1 and TRBJ1-2; D possibly corresponds to TRBD1 (5 bases). This CDR3 comprises 12 residues. CDR1 is SGHRS, CDR2 YFSETQ, per germline. Between the trimmed V and J ends, which lost 5 bases and 4 bases, there was a span of 9 bases. The CDR3 nucleotides are TGCGCCAGCAGTTCTGACAGCTATGGCTACACCTTC. Amino acids: CASSSDSYGYTF.

The rearrangement joins TRBV5-1 to TRBJ1-2; no definite D call. V lost 8 bases to trimming and J lost 2 bases, with 22 bases between them. This CDR3 comprises 16 residues. Germline CDR1 is SGHRS and CDR2 is YFSETQ. This chain's CDR3 is CASSRLEDGTNYGYTF. The CDR3 DNA sequence: TGCGCCAGTAGTAGACTCGAAGACGGAACCAACTATGGCTACACCTTC.

The chain employs TRBV7-4 and TRBJ2-1; 12 bases line up with TRBD2. This CDR3 has 17 amino acids. With 4 bases clipped from V and 4 bases from J, the junction kept 8 bases outside the gene matches. CDR1 is SGHVT, CDR2 SQSDAQ, per germline. The CDR3 nucleotides read TGTGCCAGCAGCTCGAGACTAGCGGGAGCTTGGTACAATGAGCAGTTCTTC. It codes for CASSSRLAGAWYNEQFF. The variable domain in full, with the rest retrieved from reference TRBV7-4 and TRBJ2-1, is GAGVSQSPRYKVAKRGRDVALRCDSISGHVTLYWYRQTLGQGSEVLTYSQSDAQRDKSGRPSGRFSAERPERSVSTLKIQRTEQGDSAVYLCASSSRLAGAWYNEQFFGPGTRLTVL.

This chain uses TRBV29-1 with TRBJ1-1; possible D gene TRBD1, 5 bases. Germline V gene data show CDR1 as SQVTM and CDR2 as ANQGSEA. V gave up 6 bases and J gave up 1 base, with 15 bases separating them. CDR3 length: 14 amino acids. DNA for the CDR3: TGCAGCGTGCAACGGACATTGCCGAACACTGAAGCTTTCTTT. The encoded protein is CSVQRTLPNTEAFF.

The chain carries TRBV7-2 and TRBJ2-7; TRBD2 aligns across 9 bases. The CDR3 is 14 residues long. V gave up 4 bases and J gave up 4 bases; unmatched junction bases: 5. Looked up from germline, CDR1 is SGHTA and CDR2 is FQGNSA. Here the CDR3 reads CASSSQRGVYEQYF. The CDR3 bases are TGTGCCAGCAGCTCGCAGCGGGGGGTTTACGAGCAGTACTTC.

The rearrangement links TRBV7-3 to TRBJ2-6; D possibly corresponds to TRBD1 (5 bases). V was clipped by 4 bases and J by 0 bases, with 13 bases between them. The length of the CDR3 is 17 residues. Germline V gene data show CDR1 as SGHTA and CDR2 as FQGTGA. The CDR3 nucleotides are TGTGCCAGCAGCTCGGACAACTTTATCTCTGGGGCCAACGTCCTGACTTTC. It is translated as CASSSDNFISGANVLTF.

The chain employs TRBV30 and TRBJ1-2; D unresolved. The CDR3 has 15 residues. V dropped 2 bases and J dropped 3 bases, with 16 bases sitting between them. Germline loops: CDR1 GTSNPN, CDR2 SVGIG (reference sequence). The chain's CDR3 is CAWSQQALFYYGYTF. The CDR3, as DNA: TGTGCCTGGAGTCAGCAGGCTCTTTTTTACTATGGCTACACCTTC. The variable domain in full, completed from reference TRBV30 and TRBJ1-2, reads SQTIHQWPATLVQPVGSPLSLECTVEGTSNPNLYWYRQAAGRGLQLLFYSVGIGQISSEVPQNLSASRPQDRQFILSSKKLLLSDSGFYLCAWSQQALFYYGYTFGSGTRLTVV.

The chain recombines TRBV9 with TRBJ2-3; the match to TRBD2 covers 12 bases. Per germline, CDR1 SGDLS and CDR2 YYNGEE. V was pared by 4 bases and J by 6 bases, with 9 bases of the junction left unmatched. The length of the CDR3 is 16 residues. CDR3 sequence reads: CASSPGLAGTEDTQYF. The DNA for the CDR3 is TGTGCCAGCAGCCCGGGACTAGCGGGTACCGAGGATACGCAGTATTTT.

This clone showed up just once. The V and J genes are TRBV12-5 and TRBJ2-1, with 14 positions matching TRBD2. The trim removed 7 bases at V and 10 bases at J, leaving 9 bases unmatched. Germline CDR1 LGHNT, CDR2 FRNRAP. The CDR3 is 15 amino acids. CDR3 sequence: CASVRLAGGPYEQFF. The CDR3 DNA sequence: TGTGCTAGTGTCAGACTAGCGGGGGGGCCGTACGAGCAGTTCTTC.

The rearrangement uses TRBV13 and TRBJ1-6; D perhaps matches TRBD1 (5 bases). This CDR3 spans 15 amino acids. Trimming shortened V by 4 bases and J by 5 bases, and 12 bases separated the two germline ends. Looked up from germline, CDR1 is PRHDT and CDR2 is FYEKMQ (reference sequence). CDR3 sequence: CASSSLGGDNSPLHF. The CDR3 DNA follows: TGTGCCAGCAGCTCCCTGGGAGGGGATAATTCACCCCTCCACTTT. Variable domain in full (rest from reference TRBV13 and TRBJ1-6): AAGVIQSPRHLIKEKRETATLKCYPIPRHDTVYWYQQGPGQDPQFLISFYEKMQSDKGSIPDRFSAQQFSDYHSELNMSSLELGDSALYFCASSSLGGDNSPLHFGNGTRLTVT.

V gene TRBV21-1 combines with J gene TRBJ2-5; the D call TRBD2 from the table was never checked on the DNA. TRBV21-1 is a documented pseudogene. The CDR3 runs 12 residues. The CDR3 DNA follows: TGTGCCAGCACCAATTTTGGAGGGACCCAGTACTTC. Translated, it gives CASTNFGGTQYF.

This clone has just a few counts. The genes are TRBV6-1 and TRBJ2-5, with 10 nucleotides matching TRBD2. Germline assignment: CDR1 MNHNS and CDR2 SASEGT. J lost 4 bases, V lost 0 bases, and 5 bases had no gene match. This CDR3 has 16 amino acids. This chain's CDR3 is CASSEAGAGGLETQYF. Written as DNA, the CDR3 is TGTGCCAGCAGTGAAGCTGGAGCGGGAGGGTTAGAGACCCAGTACTTC.

The V gene is TRBV30, the J gene TRBJ2-7, with TRBD2 matching 7 bases. CDR1 is GTSNPN, CDR2 SVGIG, per germline (reference sequence). J gave up 2 bases and V 8 bases, and 6 bases lay outside the gene matches. This CDR3 spans 12 amino acids. CDR3 DNA sequence: TGTGCCCTGGGTCTAGCGGCCTACGAGCAGTACTTC. As protein: CALGLAAYEQYF.

The rearrangement joins TRBV6-5 to TRBJ1-2, with TRBD1 matching over 10 bases. J lost 1 base, V lost 2 bases, and 4 bases had no gene match. CDR3 length: 16 amino acids. From germline, CDR1 is MNHEY and CDR2 SVGAGI. CDR3 nucleotide sequence: TGTGCCAGCAGTTACGGGACAGGGGTTCGTAACTATGGCTACACCTTC. It codes for CASSYGTGVRNYGYTF.

V is TRBV15 and J is TRBJ1-1; D is perhaps TRBD1 (6 bases). Looked up from germline, CDR1 is LNHNV and CDR2 is YYDKDF (reference sequence). There are 15 residues in the CDR3. The V end was cut by 1 base, the J end by 8 bases, with 17 bases between. In DNA, the CDR3 is TGTGCCACCAGCAGAGGACAGGTTTCAGGATACGAAGCTTTCTTT. Translation: CATSRGQVSGYEAFF.

By share of the sample, this clone is medium-sized. The chain joins TRBV29-1 to TRBJ1-6; TRBD1 matches at 8 bases. J gave up 5 bases and V 6 bases, and 0 bases lay outside the gene matches. The CDR3 is 12 amino acids. Germline-derived CDR1 and CDR2 are SQVTM and ANQGSEA. The CDR3 region is CSVGQDNSPLHF. In nucleotides, the CDR3 is TGCAGCGTGGGACAGGATAATTCACCCCTCCACTTT.

The chain carries TRBV7-2 and TRBJ2-7; 8 nucleotides agree with TRBD1. The germline CDR1 and CDR2 sequences are SGHTA and FQGNSA. The V and J ends lost 5 bases and 3 bases, in that order; junction bases with no gene match: 3. This CDR3 region has 13 residues. The CDR3 protein is CASSGDRFYEQYF. The CDR3, as DNA: TGTGCCAGCAGCGGGGACAGGTTCTACGAGCAGTACTTC. The full variable domain, in which reference TRBV7-2 and TRBJ2-7 provide the parts outside the CDR3, is GAGVSQSPSNKVTEKGKDVELRCDPISGHTALYWYRQSLGQGLEFLIYFQGNSAPDKSGLPSDRFSAERTGGSVSTLTIQRTQQEDSAVYLCASSGDRFYEQYFGPGTRLTVT.

The V gene is TRBV30, the J gene TRBJ2-5, with 8 bases matching TRBD2. CDR1 is GTSNPN and CDR2 is SVGIG in the germline V gene (reference sequence). Trimming at V came to 8 bases and at J to 1 base, leaving 24 bases not matched to a gene. This CDR3 is built from 19 residues. CDR3 DNA: TGTGCCCGATCTAGCGGGCGGGTCCCAATCTCGTCCCGCCAAGAGACCCAGTACTTC. It yields the protein CARSSGRVPISSRQETQYF.

This sequence joins TRBV5-1 and TRBJ1-4; 7 bases match TRBD1. CDR3 length: 19 amino acids. Germline CDR1 reads SGHRS; CDR2 reads YFSETQ. Trimming removed 3 bases from V and 2 bases from J; junction bases left unmatched: 16. CDR3 DNA: TGCGCCAGCAGCTCGGGACAGATACCCTCCCCCGCGACTAATGAAAAACTGTTTTTT. Protein: CASSSGQIPSPATNEKLFF.

With respect to this clone: One junction end disagrees with the germline gene, perhaps due to a read error. CDR3 coding DNA: TGCGCCAGCTGTGAGACGACAGGGGGCCACACTGAAGCTTTCTTT. Its translation: CASCETTGGHTEAFF. The V and J genes are TRBV10-1 and TRBJ1-1; the match to TRBD1 covers 10 bases. CDR1 and CDR2 from the germline V gene are WNHNN and SYGVQD (reference sequence). The CDR3 extends over 15 amino acids.

The chain combines TRBV7-2 with TRBJ2-2; D remains ambiguous. Looked up from germline, CDR1 is SGHTA and CDR2 is FQGNSA. The CDR3 extends over 16 amino acids. The ends were cut back, 1 base at V and 0 bases at J, with 9 bases in the middle. CDR3 sequence reads: CASSLDTLANTGELFF. CDR3 DNA: TGTGCCAGCAGCTTAGATACCCTAGCGAACACCGGGGAGCTGTTTTTT.

The chain has TRBV11-2 and TRBJ1-1; 9 bases fit TRBD1. The CDR3 extends over 14 amino acids. Germline V gene sequence: CDR1 SGHAT, CDR2 FQNNGV. J gave up 1 base and V 5 bases, and 2 bases lay outside the gene matches. The CDR3 DNA is TGTGCCAGCAGCAAGGACAGGGGGAACACTGAAGCTTTCTTT. Its protein product is CASSKDRGNTEAFF.

The chain's CDR3 is CASTDLYTGDDQPQHF. Written as DNA, the CDR3 is TGTGCCAGCACAGACCTATATACAGGGGATGATCAGCCCCAGCATTTT. This sequence joins TRBV2 and TRBJ1-5, with 7 bases fitting TRBD1. The CDR3 consists of 16 residues. Trimming cost V 7 bases and J 5 bases; bases outside gene matches: 14. Looked up from germline, CDR1 is SNHLY and CDR2 is FYNNEI. Based on the CDR3 plus reference TRBV2 and TRBJ1-5, the full variable domain is EPEVTQTPSHQVTQMGQEVILRCVPISNHLYFYWYRQILGQKVEFLVSFYNNEISEKSEIFDDQFSVERPDGSNFTLKIRSTKLEDSAMYFCASTDLYTGDDQPQHFGDGTRLSIL.

V is TRBV6-5 and J is TRBJ1-4, with D unresolved. CDR3 length: 14 residues. CDR1 MNHEY and CDR2 SVGAGI come from the germline V gene. V was trimmed by 7 bases and J by 0 bases, leaving 9 bases between them. The CDR3 nucleotides read TGTGCCAGCAAAAGCTTTGCAACTAATGAAAAACTGTTTTTT. Translated, it gives CASKSFATNEKLFF.

The rearrangement joins TRBV18 to TRBJ1-2, with TRBD1 as a possible D gene (5 bases). Germline V gives CDR1 KGHSH, CDR2 LQKENI. Trimming pared 6 bases from V and 4 bases from J, leaving 15 bases between. This CDR3 comprises 14 residues. DNA of the CDR3: TGTGCCAGCTCCCACAAAGCGACAGCCTATGGCTACACCTTC. This gives the protein CASSHKATAYGYTF. Based on the CDR3 plus reference TRBV18 and TRBJ1-2, the full variable domain is NAGVMQNPRHLVRRRGQEARLRCSPMKGHSHVYWYRQLPEEGLKFMVYLQKENIIDESGMPKERFSAEFPKEGPSILRIQQVVRGDSAAYFCASSHKATAYGYTFGSGTRLTVV.

This rearrangement joins TRBV2 to TRBJ2-2, with a tentative D call TRBD2 (7 bases). V lost 8 bases, J lost 4 bases, and 44 bases lay in between. The CDR3 spans 24 residues. Germline V gene lookup returns CDR1 SNHLY and CDR2 FYNNEI. The CDR3 sequence: CASWTSGQRYAGTTTSLSTGELFF. Written as DNA, the CDR3 is TGTGCCAGCTGGACTTCGGGACAACGGTATGCCGGGACTACCACTTCTTTGAGCACCGGGGAGCTGTTTTTT.

The rearrangement uses TRBV9 and TRBJ1-1; 7 bases map to TRBD1. V lost 2 bases to trimming and J lost 3 bases; unmatched junction nucleotides: 4. Germline CDR1 SGDLS, CDR2 YYNGEE. This CDR3 spans 14 amino acids. The DNA for the CDR3 is TGTGCCAGCAGCGTTTCCCAGGGGGACACTGAAGCTTTCTTT. Protein: CASSVSQGDTEAFF.

The chain employs TRBV6-6 and TRBJ2-3; 8 positions match TRBD2. Trimming removed 4 bases from V and 6 bases from J; junction bases left unmatched: 9. The CDR3 sequence is 15 residues long. Germline-derived CDR1 and CDR2 are MNHNY and SVGAGI (reference sequence). The CDR3 DNA follows: TGTGCCAGCAGTTCCCAGCGGGAGCGTCGGGATACGCAGTATTTT. Translated, it gives CASSSQRERRDTQYF.

The rearrangement links TRBV24-1 to TRBJ1-2; tentative D call: TRBD1 (6 bases). Germline V gene data show CDR1 as KGHDR and CDR2 as SFDVKD. The CDR3 has 12 amino acids. V was pared by 9 bases and J by 3 bases, with 10 bases between. The CDR3 DNA sequence: TGTGCCACCCGAGGACAGCACTATGGCTACACCTTC. This translates into CATRGQHYGYTF.

This rearrangement joins TRBV20-1 to TRBJ1-2; D gene unclear. Trimming removed 3 bases from V and 2 bases from J, with 13 bases in between. From germline, CDR1 is DFQATT and CDR2 SNEGSKA (reference sequence). The CDR3 runs 14 residues. DNA for the CDR3: TGCAGTGCTAGTGCACAGAGCCACAACTATGGCTACACCTTC. Residues: CSASAQSHNYGYTF.

The chain couples TRBV30 to TRBJ2-5, with 9 bases aligning to TRBD1. The CDR3 contains 15 residues. Germline CDR1 reads GTSNPN; CDR2 reads SVGIG (reference sequence). The J segment lost 4 bases and the V segment lost 0 bases, leaving 6 bases of the junction unmatched. DNA of the CDR3: TGTGCCTGGAGTGTTTACAGGGGGCTGGGAGAGACCCAGTACTTC. Translation gives CAWSVYRGLGETQYF.